This record covers a single TCR beta chain. What it recognizes is unknown. The CDR3 is made up of 16 amino acids. The V and J ends lost 4 bases and 0 bases respectively, with 12 bases between them. Germline CDR1 reads MNHNY; CDR2 reads SVGAGI (reference sequence). The sample originates from a study of OX40 agonist ivuxolimab in advanced cancers. Background on the study: The patients received ivuxolimab by intravenous route every 2 weeks at 0.01 to 10 mg/kg. Study-wide results and limits: CD8+ T cells were the subset that, on average, had more expanded clones than CD4+.

The protocol was immunoSEQ multiplex PCR, while the TCRdb copy is restricted to in-frame clones and leaves out a portion. In the table there are about 22,000 clones, roughly 83% of which are singletons. Samples were taken at baseline and on day 1 of cycles 4 and 7. The J gene is TRBJ2-2, the V gene TRBV6-6, with a tentative D call TRBD1 (5 bases). This sample comprised CD4+ or CD8+ T cells sorted from blood, obtained in a trial of the OX40 agonist ivuxolimab. This clonotype originated in an adult with an advanced solid tumor such as melanoma, head and neck, liver or kidney cancer. The DNA of the CDR3 is TGTGCCAGCAGTTTGGTGGACACTGCGAACACCGGGGAGCTGTTTTTT. Translation gives CASSLVDTANTGELFF.